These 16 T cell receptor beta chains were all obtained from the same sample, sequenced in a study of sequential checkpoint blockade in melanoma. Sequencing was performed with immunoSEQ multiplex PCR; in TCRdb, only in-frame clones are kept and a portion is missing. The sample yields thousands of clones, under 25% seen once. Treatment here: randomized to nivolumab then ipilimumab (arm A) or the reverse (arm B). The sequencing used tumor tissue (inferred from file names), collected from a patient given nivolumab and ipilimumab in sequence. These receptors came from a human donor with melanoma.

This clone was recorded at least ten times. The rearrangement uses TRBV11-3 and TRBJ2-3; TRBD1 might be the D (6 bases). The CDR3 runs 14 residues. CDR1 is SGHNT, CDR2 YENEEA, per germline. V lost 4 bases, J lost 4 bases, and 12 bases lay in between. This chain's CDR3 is CASSSRQAPDTQYF. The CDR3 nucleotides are TGTGCCAGCAGCTCAAGACAGGCCCCAGATACGCAGTATTTT.

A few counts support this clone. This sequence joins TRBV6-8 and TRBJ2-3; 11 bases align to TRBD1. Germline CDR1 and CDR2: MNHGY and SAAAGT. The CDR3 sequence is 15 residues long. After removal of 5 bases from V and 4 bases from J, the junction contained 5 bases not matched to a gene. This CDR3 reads CASSVEGQGADTQYF. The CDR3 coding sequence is TGTGCCAGCAGTGTGGAGGGACAGGGGGCAGATACGCAGTATTTT.

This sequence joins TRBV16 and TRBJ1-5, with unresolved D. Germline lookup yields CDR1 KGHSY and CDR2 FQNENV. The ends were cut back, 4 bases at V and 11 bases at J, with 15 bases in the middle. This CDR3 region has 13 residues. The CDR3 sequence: CASSRLVPPAQHF. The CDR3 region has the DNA TGTGCCAGCAGCCGGCTAGTCCCCCCGGCCCAGCATTTT.

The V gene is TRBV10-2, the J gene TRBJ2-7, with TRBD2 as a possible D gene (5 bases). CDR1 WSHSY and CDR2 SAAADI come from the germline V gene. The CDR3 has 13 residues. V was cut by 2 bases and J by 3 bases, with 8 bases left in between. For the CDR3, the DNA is TGCGCCAGCAGTGAGGCACTAGGCTACGAGCAGTACTTC. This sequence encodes CASSEALGYEQYF.

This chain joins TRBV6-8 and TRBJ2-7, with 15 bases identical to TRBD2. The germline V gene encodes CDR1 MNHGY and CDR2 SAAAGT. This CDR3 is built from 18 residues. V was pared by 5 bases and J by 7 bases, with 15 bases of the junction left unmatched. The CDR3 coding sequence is TGTGCCAGCAGTCCGGGACAGGGGACTAGCGGGAGGTTAAAGGAGCAGTACGTC. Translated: CASSPGQGTSGRLKEQYV.

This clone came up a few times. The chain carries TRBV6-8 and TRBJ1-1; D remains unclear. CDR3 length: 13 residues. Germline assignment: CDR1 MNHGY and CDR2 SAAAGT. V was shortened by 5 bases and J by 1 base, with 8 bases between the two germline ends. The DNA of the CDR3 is TGTGCCAGCAGTGTCGCGGAGAACACTGAAGCTTTCTTT. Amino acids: CASSVAENTEAFF.

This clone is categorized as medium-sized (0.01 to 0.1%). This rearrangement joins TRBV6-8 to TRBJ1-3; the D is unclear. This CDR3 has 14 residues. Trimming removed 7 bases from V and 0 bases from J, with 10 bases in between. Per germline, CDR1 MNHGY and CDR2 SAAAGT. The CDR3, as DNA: TGTGCCAGCAAACGGGCCCCCTCTGGAAACACCATATATTTT. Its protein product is CASKRAPSGNTIYF.

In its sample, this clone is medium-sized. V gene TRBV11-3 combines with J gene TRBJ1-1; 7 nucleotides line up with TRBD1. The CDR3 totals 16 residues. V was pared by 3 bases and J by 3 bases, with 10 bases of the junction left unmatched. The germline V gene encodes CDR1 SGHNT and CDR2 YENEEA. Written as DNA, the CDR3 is TGTGCCAGCAGCTTGGGGAGATCAGGGGGGGACACTGAAGCTTTCTTT. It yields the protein CASSLGRSGGDTEAFF. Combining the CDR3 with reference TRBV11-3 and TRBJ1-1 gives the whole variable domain EAGVVQSPRYKIIEKKQPVAFWCNPISGHNTLYWYLQNLGQGPELLIRYENEEAVDDSQLPKDRFSAERLKGVDSTLKIQPAELGDSAVYLCASSLGRSGGDTEAFFGQGTRLTVV.

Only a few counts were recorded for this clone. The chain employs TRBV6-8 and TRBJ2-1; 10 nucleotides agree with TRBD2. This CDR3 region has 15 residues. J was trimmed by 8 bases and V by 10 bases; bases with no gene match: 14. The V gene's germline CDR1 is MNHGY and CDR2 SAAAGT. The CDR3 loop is CAINEREGLSDEQFF. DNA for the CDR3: TGTGCCATCAACGAGCGGGAGGGCCTCAGTGATGAGCAGTTCTTC.

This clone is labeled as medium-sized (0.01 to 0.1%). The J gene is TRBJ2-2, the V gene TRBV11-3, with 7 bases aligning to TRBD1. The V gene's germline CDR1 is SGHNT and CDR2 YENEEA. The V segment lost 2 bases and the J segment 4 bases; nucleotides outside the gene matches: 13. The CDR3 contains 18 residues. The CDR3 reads CASSLRGLGQSRTGELFF. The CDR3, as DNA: TGTGCCAGCAGCTTAAGAGGATTGGGACAGTCCCGCACCGGGGAGCTGTTTTTT. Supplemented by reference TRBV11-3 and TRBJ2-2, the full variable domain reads EAGVVQSPRYKIIEKKQPVAFWCNPISGHNTLYWYLQNLGQGPELLIRYENEEAVDDSQLPKDRFSAERLKGVDSTLKIQPAELGDSAVYLCASSLRGLGQSRTGELFFGEGSRLTVL.

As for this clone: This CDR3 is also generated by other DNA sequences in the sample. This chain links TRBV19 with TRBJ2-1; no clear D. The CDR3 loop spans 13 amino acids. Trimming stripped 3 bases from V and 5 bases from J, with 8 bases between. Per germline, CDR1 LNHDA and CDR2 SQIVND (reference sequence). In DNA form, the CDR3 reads TGTGCCAGTAGTATCTTGGCAGACAATGAGCAGTTCTTC. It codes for CASSILADNEQFF. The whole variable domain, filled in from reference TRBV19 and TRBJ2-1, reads DGGITQSPKYLFRKEGQNVTLSCEQNLNHDAMYWYRQDPGQGLRLIYYSQIVNDFQKGDIAEGYSVSREKKESFPLTVTSAQKNPTAFYLCASSILADNEQFFGPGTRLTVL.

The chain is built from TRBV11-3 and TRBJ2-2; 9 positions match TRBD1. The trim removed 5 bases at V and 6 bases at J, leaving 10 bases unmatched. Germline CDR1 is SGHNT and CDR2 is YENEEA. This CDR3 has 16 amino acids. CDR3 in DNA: TGTGCCAGCAGCCCAGCGACAGGGGGATTATCCGGGGAGCTGTTTTTT. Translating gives CASSPATGGLSGELFF.

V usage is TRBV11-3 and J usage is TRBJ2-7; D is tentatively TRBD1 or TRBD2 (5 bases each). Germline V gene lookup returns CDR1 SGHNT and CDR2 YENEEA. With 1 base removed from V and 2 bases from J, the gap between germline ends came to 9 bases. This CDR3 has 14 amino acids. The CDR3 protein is CASSLGDGPYEQYV. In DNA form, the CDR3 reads TGTGCCAGCAGCTTAGGGGACGGGCCCTACGAGCAGTACGTC.

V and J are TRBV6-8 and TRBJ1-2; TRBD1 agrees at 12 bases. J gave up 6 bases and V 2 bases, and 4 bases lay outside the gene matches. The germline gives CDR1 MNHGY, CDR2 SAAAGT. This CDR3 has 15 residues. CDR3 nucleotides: TGTGCCAGCAGTTACGTGGGACAGGGGGCCCATGGCTACACCTTC. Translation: CASSYVGQGAHGYTF.

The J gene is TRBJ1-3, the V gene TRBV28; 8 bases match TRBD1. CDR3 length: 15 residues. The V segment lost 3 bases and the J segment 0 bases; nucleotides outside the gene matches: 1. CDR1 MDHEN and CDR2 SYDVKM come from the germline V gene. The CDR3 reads CASSLDRVSGNTIYF. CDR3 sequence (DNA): TGTGCCAGCAGTTTGGACAGGGTCTCTGGAAACACCATATATTTT.

CDR3 loop: CAISEIMGGQTYNEQFF. Written as DNA, the CDR3 is TGTGCCATCAGTGAGATCATGGGGGGACAAACCTACAATGAGCAGTTCTTC. The chain links TRBV10-3 to TRBJ2-1; either TRBD1 or TRBD2 may fit D (6 bases each). Trimming removed 2 bases at V and 2 bases at J, with 16 bases between. Germline V gene sequence: CDR1 ENHRY, CDR2 SYGVKD. There are 17 residues in the CDR3.